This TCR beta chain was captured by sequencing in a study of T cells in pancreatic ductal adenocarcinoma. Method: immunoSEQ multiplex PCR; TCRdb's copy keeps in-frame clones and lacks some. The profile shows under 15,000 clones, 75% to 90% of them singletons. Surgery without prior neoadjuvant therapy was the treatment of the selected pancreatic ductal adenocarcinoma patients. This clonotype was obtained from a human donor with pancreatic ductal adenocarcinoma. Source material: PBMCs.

DNA of the CDR3: TGTGCCAGCAGCGGATACCGGGACTTACCCTACAAAAACATTCAGTACTTC. Encoded protein: CASSGYRDLPYKNIQYF. The rearrangement joins TRBV11-2 to TRBJ2-4; maybe TRBD2 (6 bases). Deletions cut 5 bases from V and 3 bases from J, with 20 bases between. Germline lookup yields CDR1 SGHAT and CDR2 FQNNGV. This CDR3 comprises 17 residues.